This is a list of T cell receptor beta chains from one sample in a study of OX40 agonist ivuxolimab in advanced cancers. Libraries were prepared by immunoSEQ multiplex PCR; TCRdb keeps only in-frame clonotypes and omits some of them. The table shows about 60,000 clones, with around nine tenths occurring only once. Sequenced material: CD4+ or CD8+ T cells sorted from blood, taken in a trial of the OX40 agonist ivuxolimab. The receptors were sampled from an adult with an advanced solid tumor such as melanoma, head and neck, liver or kidney cancer. Each CDR3 is given with its conserved first and last residue. D genes are given only for firm matches. Only part of the rows carry a size: once, few, many, or a class if the clone is expanded.

size: -
V: TRBV29-1
D: -
J: TRBJ1-2
DNA: TGCAGCGTTGTTACAGGAGCGTATGGCTACACCTTC
CDR3: CSVVTGAYGYTF

size: -
V: TRBV5-4
D: -
J: TRBJ2-3
DNA: TGTGCCAGCAGCTTGGAGGGGACCCTCACAGATACGCAGTATTTT
CDR3: CASSLEGTLTDTQYF

size: -
V: TRBV5-5
D: -
J: TRBJ1-2
DNA: TGTGCCAGCAGCTTGGACGGGACTTTTTTTGGTGGCTACACCTTC
CDR3: CASSLDGTFFGGYTF

size: -
V: TRBV7-2
D: TRBD1
J: TRBJ1-5
DNA: TGTGCCAGCAGCTTAGGGGAGACAGGGGGCTTTGGGCAGCCCCAGCATTTT
CDR3: CASSLGETGGFGQPQHF

size: -
V: TRBV7-2
D: -
J: TRBJ2-7
DNA: TGTGCCAGCAGCTTTGCCTACGAGCAGTACTTC
CDR3: CASSFAYEQYF

size: -
V: TRBV6-1
D: -
J: TRBJ2-2
DNA: TGTGCCAGCATTGACACGGCGGCTAGAATGACCGGGGAGCTGTTTTTT
CDR3: CASIDTAARMTGELFF

size: -
V: TRBV28
D: -
J: TRBJ1-2
DNA: TGTGCCAGTTCTCAGGGGAACGCATATGGCTACACCTTC
CDR3: CASSQGNAYGYTF

size: -
V: TRBV5-6
D: -
J: TRBJ1-1
DNA: TGTGCCAGCAGCTCCCTAGCGGGGAACACTGAAGCTTTCTTT
CDR3: CASSSLAGNTEAFF

size: -
V: TRBV6-5
D: TRBD1
J: TRBJ2-7
DNA: TGTGCCAGCAGTCCACAGACAGGGCGCTACGAGCAGTACTTC
CDR3: CASSPQTGRYEQYF

size: -
V: TRBV6-1
D: -
J: TRBJ2-2
DNA: TGTGCCAGCAGTGAGGGACGATTTAGCGGGGAGCTGTTTTTT
CDR3: CASSEGRFSGELFF

size: -
V: TRBV11-3
D: TRBD2
J: TRBJ2-1
DNA: TGTGCCAGCAGCTTACGCGGGAGGGAGTACAATGAGCAGTTCTTC
CDR3: CASSLRGREYNEQFF

size: -
V: TRBV11-3
D: -
J: TRBJ1-2
DNA: TGTGCCAGCAGAGGCAGGGCCAAAAAAAGGTATGGCTACACCTTC
CDR3: CASRGRAKKRYGYTF

size: -
V: TRBV19
D: -
J: TRBJ2-7
DNA: TGTGCCAGTAGTATTAACGGACAGTCCTACGAGCAGTACTTC
CDR3: CASSINGQSYEQYF

size: few
V: TRBV30
D: -
J: TRBJ1-2
DNA: TGTGCCTGGAGTGTAGGGGGGAGAGGTGGCTACACCTTC
CDR3: CAWSVGGRGGYTF

size: -
V: TRBV27
D: TRBD1
J: TRBJ2-7
DNA: TGTGCCAGCAGTCACGCTTTGACAGGGGCTTTCTACGAGCAGTACTTC
CDR3: CASSHALTGAFYEQYF

size: medium-sized
V: TRBV2
D: TRBD2
J: TRBJ2-1
DNA: TGTGCCAGCAGTGGACGACTAGCGGGAGGGGTCAATGAGCAGTTCTTC
CDR3: CASSGRLAGGVNEQFF